This section outlines one TCR beta chain sequence together with its context. The length of the CDR3 is 13 residues. Germline CDR1 SGDLS, CDR2 YYNGEE. The ends were cut back, 3 bases at V and 6 bases at J, with 12 bases in the middle. Original processing methods: Reference gene primer amplification gave nucleated cell count estimates. Sequencing used immunoSEQ multiplex PCR; TCRdb keeps in-frame clones, though not all of them. V, J and clone size are those of that table, while D and trimming were read from the DNA. The sample has about 260,000 clones, roughly 88% seen once. The sample is drawn from a study of blood T cell repertoires in COVID-19. Study information: The samples span acute and convalescent COVID-19 from the United States, Italy and Spain.

The participants were between about 18 and 90 years old and came from 20 to 30 US areas. Cohort 3 recovered donors had two negative PCRs, clearance, or symptom resolution. Specimen: PBMCs or T cells enriched from blood (not recorded which). V is TRBV9 and J is TRBJ1-2; possibly TRBD1 for D (5 bases). The receptor was isolated from a woman in her forties or fifties who had recovered from COVID-19. In DNA form, the CDR3 reads TGTGCCAGCAGCGACGGGACTATAGATGGCTACACCTTC. It encodes CASSDGTIDGYTF. Full variable domain (outside the CDR3, taken from reference TRBV9 and TRBJ1-2): DSGVTQTPKHLITATGQRVTLRCSPRSGDLSVYWYQQSLDQGLQFLIQYYNGEERAKGNILERFSAQQFPDLHSELNLSSLELGDSALYFCASSDGTIDGYTFGSGTRLTVV.